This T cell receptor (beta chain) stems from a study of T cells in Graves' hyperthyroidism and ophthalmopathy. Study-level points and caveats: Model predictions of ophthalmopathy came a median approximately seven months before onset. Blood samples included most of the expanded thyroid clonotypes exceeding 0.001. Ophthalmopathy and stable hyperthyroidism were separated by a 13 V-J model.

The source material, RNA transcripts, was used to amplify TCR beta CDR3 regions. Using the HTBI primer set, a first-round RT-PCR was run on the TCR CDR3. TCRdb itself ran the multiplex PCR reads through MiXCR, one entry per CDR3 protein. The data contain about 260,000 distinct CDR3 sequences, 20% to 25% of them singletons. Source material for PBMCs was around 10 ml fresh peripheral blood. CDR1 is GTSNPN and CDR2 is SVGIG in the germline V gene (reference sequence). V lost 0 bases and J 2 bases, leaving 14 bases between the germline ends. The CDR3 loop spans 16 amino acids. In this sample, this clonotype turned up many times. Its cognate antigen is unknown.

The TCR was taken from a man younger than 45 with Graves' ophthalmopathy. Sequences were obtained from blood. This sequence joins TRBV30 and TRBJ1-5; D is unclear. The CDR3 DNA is TGTGCCTGGAGTGTAGGCAACGGGGTCGGCAATCAGCCCCAGCATTTT. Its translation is CAWSVGNGVGNQPQHF.